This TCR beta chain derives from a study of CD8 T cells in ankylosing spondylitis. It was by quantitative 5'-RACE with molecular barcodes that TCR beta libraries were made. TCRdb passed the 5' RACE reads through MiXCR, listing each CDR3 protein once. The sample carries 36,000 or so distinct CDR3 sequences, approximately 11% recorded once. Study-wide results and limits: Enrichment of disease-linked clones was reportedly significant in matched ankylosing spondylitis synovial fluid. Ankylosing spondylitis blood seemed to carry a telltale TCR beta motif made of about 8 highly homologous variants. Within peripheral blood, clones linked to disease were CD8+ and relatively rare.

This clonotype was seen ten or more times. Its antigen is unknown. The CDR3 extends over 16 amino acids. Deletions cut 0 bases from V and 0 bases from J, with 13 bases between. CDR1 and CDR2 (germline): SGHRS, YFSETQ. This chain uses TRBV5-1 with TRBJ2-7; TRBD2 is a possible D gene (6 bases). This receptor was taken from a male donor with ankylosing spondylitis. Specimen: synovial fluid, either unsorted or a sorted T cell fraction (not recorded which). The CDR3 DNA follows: TGCGCCAGCAGCTTGGAGGGCGGGGCGAGCTCCTACGAGCAGTACTTC. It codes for CASSLEGGASSYEQYF.